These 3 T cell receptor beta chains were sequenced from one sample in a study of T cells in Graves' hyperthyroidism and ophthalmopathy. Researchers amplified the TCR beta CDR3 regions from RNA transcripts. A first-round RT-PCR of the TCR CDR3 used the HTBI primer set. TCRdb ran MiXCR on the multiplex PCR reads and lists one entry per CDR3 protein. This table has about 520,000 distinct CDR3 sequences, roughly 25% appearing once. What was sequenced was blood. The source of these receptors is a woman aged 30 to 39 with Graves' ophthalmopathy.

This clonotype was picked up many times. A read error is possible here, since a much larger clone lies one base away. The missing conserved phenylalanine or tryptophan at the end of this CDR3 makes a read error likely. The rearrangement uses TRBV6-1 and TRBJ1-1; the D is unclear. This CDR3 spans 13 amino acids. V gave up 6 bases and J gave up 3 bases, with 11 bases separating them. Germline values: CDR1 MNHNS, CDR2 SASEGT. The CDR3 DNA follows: TGTGCCAGCAGGACCGACACTGACACTGAAGCTTTCCTT. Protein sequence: CASRTDTDTEAFL.

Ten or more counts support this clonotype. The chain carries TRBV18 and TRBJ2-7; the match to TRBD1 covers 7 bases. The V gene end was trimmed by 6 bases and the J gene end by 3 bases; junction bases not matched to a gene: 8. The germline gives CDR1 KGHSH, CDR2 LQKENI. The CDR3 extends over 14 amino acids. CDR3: CASSPLGTVYEQYF. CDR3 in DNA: TGTGCCAGCTCCCCTTTGGGGACAGTCTACGAGCAGTACTTC. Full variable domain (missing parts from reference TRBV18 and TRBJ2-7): NAGVMQNPRHLVRRRGQEARLRCSPMKGHSHVYWYRQLPEEGLKFMVYLQKENIIDESGMPKERFSAEFPKEGPSILRIQQVVRGDSAAYFCASSPLGTVYEQYFGPGTRLTVT.

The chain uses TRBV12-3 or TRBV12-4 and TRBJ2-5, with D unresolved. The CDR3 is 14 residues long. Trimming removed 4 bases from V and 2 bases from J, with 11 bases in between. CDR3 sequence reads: CASSSRTVQETQYF. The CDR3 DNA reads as TGTGCCAGCAGTTCCAGGACGGTGCAAGAGACCCAGTACTTC.